This entry concerns a single TCR beta chain. The sample comes from a study of blood T cell repertoires in COVID-19. Whole-study context: Donors in the United States, Italy and Spain gave samples during acute or convalescent COVID-19. Sources were T cells, B-cell-depleted T cells, or PBMCs; the material itself was cDNA or gDNA.

Method: immunoSEQ multiplex PCR; TCRdb's copy keeps in-frame clones and lacks some. This table holds about 480,000 clones, 80% to 90% found once. The Seattle patients, enrolled during active infection, were followed longitudinally. The CDR3 loop spans 15 amino acids. Trimming removed 5 bases from V and 10 bases from J; junction bases left unmatched: 12. Germline loops: CDR1 SGDLS, CDR2 YYNGEE. This receptor was obtained from a man between 18 and 29 years old with COVID-19, enrolled during active disease. The sequenced sample was peripheral blood. The rearrangement uses TRBV9 and TRBJ1-6; 7 bases map to TRBD1. The CDR3 loop reads CASSPNRQGGSPLHF. DNA of the CDR3: TGTGCCAGCAGTCCCAACAGACAGGGTGGATCACCCCTCCACTTT.